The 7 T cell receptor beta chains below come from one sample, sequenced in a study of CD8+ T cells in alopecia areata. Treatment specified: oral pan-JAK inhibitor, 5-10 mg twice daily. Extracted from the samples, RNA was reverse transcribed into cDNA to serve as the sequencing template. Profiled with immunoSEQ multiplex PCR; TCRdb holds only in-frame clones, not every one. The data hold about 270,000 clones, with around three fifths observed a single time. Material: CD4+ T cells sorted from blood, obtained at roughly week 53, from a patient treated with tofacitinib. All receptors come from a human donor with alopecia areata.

The DNA for the CDR3 is TGTGCCTGGAGTGTAATTGACGTGAGGGGAAAACTGTTTTTT. As protein: CAWSVIDVRGKLFF. The V gene is TRBV30, the J gene TRBJ1-4; tentatively, D is TRBD1 (5 bases). The germline gives CDR1 GTSNPN, CDR2 SVGIG (reference sequence). This CDR3 is built from 14 residues. V dropped 0 bases and J dropped 10 bases, with 15 bases sitting between them.

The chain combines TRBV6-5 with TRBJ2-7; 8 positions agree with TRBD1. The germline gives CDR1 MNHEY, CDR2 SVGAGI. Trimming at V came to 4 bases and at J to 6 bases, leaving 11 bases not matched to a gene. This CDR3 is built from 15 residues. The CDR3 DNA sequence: TGTGCCAGCAGTTCACGGACAGGGCTTTCTCCCGAGCAGTACTTC. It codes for CASSSRTGLSPEQYF.

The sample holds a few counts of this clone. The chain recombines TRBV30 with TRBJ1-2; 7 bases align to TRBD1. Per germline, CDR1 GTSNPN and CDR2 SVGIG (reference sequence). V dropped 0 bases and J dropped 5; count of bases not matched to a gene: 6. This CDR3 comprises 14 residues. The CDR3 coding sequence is TGTGCCTGGAGTGTACGCAGGGGGAGTTATGGCTACACCTTC. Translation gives CAWSVRRGSYGYTF.

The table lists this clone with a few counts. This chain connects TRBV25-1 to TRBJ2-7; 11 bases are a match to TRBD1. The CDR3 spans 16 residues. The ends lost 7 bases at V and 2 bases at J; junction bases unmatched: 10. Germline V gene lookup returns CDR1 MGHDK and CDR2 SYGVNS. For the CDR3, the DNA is TGTGCCAGCAATGGACCGGGACAGGGGGGCGCCTACGAGCAGTACTTC. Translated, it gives CASNGPGQGGAYEQYF.

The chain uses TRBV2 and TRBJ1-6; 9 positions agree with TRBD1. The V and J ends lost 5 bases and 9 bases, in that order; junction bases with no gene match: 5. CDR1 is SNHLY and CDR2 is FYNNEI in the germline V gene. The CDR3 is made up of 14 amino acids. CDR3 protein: CASSKDRGGSPLHF. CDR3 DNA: TGTGCCAGCAGTAAGGACAGGGGCGGTTCACCCCTCCACTTT.

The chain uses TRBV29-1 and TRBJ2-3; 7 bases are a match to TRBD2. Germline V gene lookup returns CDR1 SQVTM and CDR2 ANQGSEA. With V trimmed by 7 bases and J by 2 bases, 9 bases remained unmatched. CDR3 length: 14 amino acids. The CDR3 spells CSARKREPTDTQYF. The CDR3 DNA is TGCAGCGCAAGAAAGCGGGAACCCACAGATACGCAGTATTTT.

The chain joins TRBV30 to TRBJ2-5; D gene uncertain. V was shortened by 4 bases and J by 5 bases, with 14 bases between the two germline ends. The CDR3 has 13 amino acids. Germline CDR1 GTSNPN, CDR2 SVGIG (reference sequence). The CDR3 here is CAWTGHGRETQYF. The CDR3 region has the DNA TGTGCCTGGACCGGCCACGGGCGGGAGACCCAGTACTTC. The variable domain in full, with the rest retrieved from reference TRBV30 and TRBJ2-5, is SQTIHQWPATLVQPVGSPLSLECTVEGTSNPNLYWYRQAAGRGLQLLFYSVGIGQISSEVPQNLSASRPQDRQFILSSKKLLLSDSGFYLCAWTGHGRETQYFGPGTRLLVL.